What follows describes a single T cell receptor (beta chain). Sequenced by immunoSEQ multiplex PCR; TCRdb stores in-frame clones only, minus some. The table records 30,000 to 45,000 clones, 82% of them present only once. This sample stems from a study of OX40 agonist ivuxolimab in advanced cancers. At the level of the study: At 0.01 to 10 mg/kg, ivuxolimab was administered intravenously to patients every 2 weeks.

The CDR3 runs 11 residues. V was trimmed by 4 bases and J by 6 bases, leaving 6 bases between them. CDR1 is SQVTM, CDR2 ANQGSEA, per germline. This receptor was taken from an adult with an advanced solid tumor such as melanoma, head and neck, liver or kidney cancer. The chain joins TRBV29-1 to TRBJ2-2; D remains ambiguous. The sequencing used CD4+ or CD8+ T cells sorted from blood, collected in a trial of the OX40 agonist ivuxolimab. CDR3 residues: CSVVLAGELFF. The CDR3 region has the DNA TGCAGCGTTGTGCTGGCCGGGGAGCTGTTTTTT.